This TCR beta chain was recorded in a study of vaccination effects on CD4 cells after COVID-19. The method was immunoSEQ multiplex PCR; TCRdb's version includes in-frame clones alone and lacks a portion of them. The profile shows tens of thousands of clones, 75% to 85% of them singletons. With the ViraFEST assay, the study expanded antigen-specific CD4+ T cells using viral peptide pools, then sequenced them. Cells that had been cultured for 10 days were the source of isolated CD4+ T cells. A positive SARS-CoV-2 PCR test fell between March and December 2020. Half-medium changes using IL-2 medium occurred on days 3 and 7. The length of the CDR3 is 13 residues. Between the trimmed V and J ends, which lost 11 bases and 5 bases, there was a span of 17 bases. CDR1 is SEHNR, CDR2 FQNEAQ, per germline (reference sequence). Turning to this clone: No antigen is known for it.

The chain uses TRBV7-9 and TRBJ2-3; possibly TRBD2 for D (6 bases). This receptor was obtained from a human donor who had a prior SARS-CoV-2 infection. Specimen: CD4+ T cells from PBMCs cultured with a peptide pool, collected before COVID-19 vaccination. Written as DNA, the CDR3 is TGTGCCTGTGCATGGGTGGGGGGAGATACGCAGTATTTT. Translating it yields CACAWVGGDTQYF.